Below, one T cell receptor (beta chain) is given with its context. The antigen it recognizes is unknown. One base away there is no much larger clone; base qualities are not given. Relative to germline, V is 4 bases shorter and J is 0 bases shorter, with 17 bases between their ends. The CDR3 covers 16 residues, taking in both the cysteine and the phenylalanine. Only the CDR3 DNA stays, 48 bases, in frame from base 1. Via the germline V gene, CDR1 is SGHRS and CDR2 YFSETQ. To demonstrate the VDJtools post-analysis software, the study profiled TCR beta repertoires from the peripheral blood of about 13 young patients with multiple sclerosis. Multiple sclerosis patients were children and adolescents aged 6 to 15 years. This sample is part of a study of post-analysis software for immune sequencing data (dated by TCRdb to 2015 to 2017). Notes on the research overall: Recorded disease courses included relapsing-remitting, secondary progressive and progressive-relapsing multiple sclerosis, with some patients lacking subtype annotation. A subset of samples was prepared in parallel using single-end sample barcoding, then pooled and co-amplified after Illumina adapter ligation. The multiple sclerosis patient repertoires were compared with some twelve previously published healthy control repertoires from donors aged roughly 6 to 27 years. Broad study findings and their caveats: Direct clustering with F measure revealed strong co-clustering of samples prepared in the same batch, which led to a batch-effect correction. A few TRBV segments, including TRBV5-6, TRBV5-1 and TRBV20-1, were significantly more frequent in patients than controls. Normalized Chao1 diversity was significantly lower in multiple sclerosis patients than controls, suggesting substantial peripheral T-cell clonal expansion. The multiple sclerosis patient group was slightly younger than the control group.

Libraries came from PCR. The sequencer was an Illumina HiSeq 2500. To reduce PCR and sequencing biases, unique molecular identifiers were built into the TCR beta cDNA libraries. Some 500,000 cDNA molecules were obtained for every 1 to 10 million input T cells, so each molecule roughly corresponded to one T cell. The patient libraries were prepared and sequenced using the same protocol as the earlier healthy control dataset. Samples belonging to the same batch were prepared together, multiplexed and sequenced on a shared HiSeq lane. Regarding the original processing steps: MIGEC handled the raw barcoded reads, throwing out single-read molecular identifier groups before consensus assembly and CDR3 extraction. Clonotype tables were post-analysed with VDJtools, normalizing diversity by down-sampling all datasets to the smallest sample size. In repertoire overlap clustering, CDR3 amino acid sequences, but not nucleotide sequences, were matched to correct batch-related cross-sample contamination. TCRdb itself trimmed the public reads at Q25 with fastp, ran MiXCR and retained productive beta chains. When rows share a CDR3 protein, they turn into one entry using the most common DNA and genes. For this entry, the V and J calls and clone size follow TCRdb and not the study's own pipeline. The sample contains hundreds of thousands of distinct CDR3 sequences, under 70% of them found a single time. The top ten constitute 4% to 5.5% of the sample.

The receptor's source is a girl aged 10 to 17 with multiple sclerosis. The chain was built from TRBV5-1 and TRBJ2-7; the D gene could be either TRBD1 or TRBD2, each agreeing at 6 bases. The specimen was blood. The DNA sequence follows: TGCGCCAGCAGCCCCGACGTCGGGGGCGGCTCCTACGAGCAGTACTTC. This codes for CASSPDVGGGSYEQYF.